Reported below is one TCR beta chain. The CDR3 consists of 15 residues. V was shortened by 1 base and J by 3 bases, with 12 bases between the two germline ends. CDR1 and CDR2 (germline): LNHNV, YYDKDF (reference sequence). Time point denoted: newly diagnosed, previously untreated cHL patient sample. Magnetic negative selection was used to purify CD4+ T cells from PBMCs that had been thawed. This sample was included in a study of PD-1 blockade in classical Hodgkin lymphoma. The assay was immunoSEQ multiplex PCR, and TCRdb's table has in-frame clones only and misses some. The table lists approximately 35,000 clones, 85% to 90% of them singletons.

The source material was CD4+ T cells from blood. The receptor was derived from a human donor with classical Hodgkin lymphoma. The rearrangement uses TRBV15 and TRBJ1-1, with a possible D match to TRBD1 (6 bases). The CDR3 coding sequence is TGTGCCACCAGCAGAGGAGGCAGGGGAGACACTGAAGCTTTCTTT. This gives the protein CATSRGGRGDTEAFF.